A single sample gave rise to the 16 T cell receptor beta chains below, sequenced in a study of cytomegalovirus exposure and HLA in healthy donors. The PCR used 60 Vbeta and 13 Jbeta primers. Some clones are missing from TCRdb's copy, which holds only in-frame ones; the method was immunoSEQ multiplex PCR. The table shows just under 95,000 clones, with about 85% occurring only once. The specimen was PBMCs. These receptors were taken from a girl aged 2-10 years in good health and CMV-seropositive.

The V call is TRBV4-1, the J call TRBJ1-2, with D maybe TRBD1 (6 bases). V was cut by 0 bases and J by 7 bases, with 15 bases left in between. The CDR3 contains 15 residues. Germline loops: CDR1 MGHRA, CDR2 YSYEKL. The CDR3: CASSQDFGGGPGYTF. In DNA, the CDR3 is TGCGCCAGCAGCCAAGATTTTGGGGGCGGACCTGGCTACACCTTC.

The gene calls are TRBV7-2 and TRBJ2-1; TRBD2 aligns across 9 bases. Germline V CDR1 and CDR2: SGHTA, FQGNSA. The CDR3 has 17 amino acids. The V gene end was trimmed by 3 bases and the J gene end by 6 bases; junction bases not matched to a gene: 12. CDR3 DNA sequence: TGTGCCAGCAGCTTGGGGTTAGGTCTAGCGGGACGCAATGAGCAGTTCTTC. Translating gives CASSLGLGLAGRNEQFF.

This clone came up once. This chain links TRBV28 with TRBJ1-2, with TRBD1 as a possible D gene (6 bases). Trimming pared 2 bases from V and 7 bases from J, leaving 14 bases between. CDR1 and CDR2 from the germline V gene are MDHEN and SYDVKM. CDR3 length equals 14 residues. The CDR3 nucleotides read TGTGCCAGCAGTTTAGCCACAGGGTTTGGTGGCTACACCTTC. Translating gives CASSLATGFGGYTF.

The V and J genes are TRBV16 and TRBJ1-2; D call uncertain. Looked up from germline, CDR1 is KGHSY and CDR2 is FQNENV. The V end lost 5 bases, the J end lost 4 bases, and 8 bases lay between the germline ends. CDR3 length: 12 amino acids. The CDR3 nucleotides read TGTGCCAGCAGCACAAACAGCTATGGCTACACCTTC. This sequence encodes CASSTNSYGYTF.

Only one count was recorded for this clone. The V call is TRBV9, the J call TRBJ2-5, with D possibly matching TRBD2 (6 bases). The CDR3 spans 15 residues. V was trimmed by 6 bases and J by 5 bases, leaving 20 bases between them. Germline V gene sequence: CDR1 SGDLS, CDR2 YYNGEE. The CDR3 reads CASTNSGGSRETQYF. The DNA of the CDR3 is TGTGCCAGCACTAATAGCGGAGGTAGTAGGGAGACCCAGTACTTC.

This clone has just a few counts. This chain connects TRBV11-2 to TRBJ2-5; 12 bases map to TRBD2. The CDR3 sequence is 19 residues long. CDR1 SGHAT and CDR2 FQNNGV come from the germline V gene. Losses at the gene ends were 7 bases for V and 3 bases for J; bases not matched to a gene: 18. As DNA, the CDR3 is TGTGCCAGCACCCTCGTGGGACTAGCGGGTCTCCAGTGGGAAGAGACCCAGTACTTC. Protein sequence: CASTLVGLAGLQWEETQYF.

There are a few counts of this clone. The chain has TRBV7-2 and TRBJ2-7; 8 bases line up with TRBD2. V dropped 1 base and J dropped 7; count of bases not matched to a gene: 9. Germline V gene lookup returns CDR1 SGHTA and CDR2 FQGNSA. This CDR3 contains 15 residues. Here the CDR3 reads CASSLVLAASREQYF. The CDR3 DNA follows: TGTGCCAGCAGCTTAGTACTAGCGGCTTCCCGTGAGCAGTACTTC.

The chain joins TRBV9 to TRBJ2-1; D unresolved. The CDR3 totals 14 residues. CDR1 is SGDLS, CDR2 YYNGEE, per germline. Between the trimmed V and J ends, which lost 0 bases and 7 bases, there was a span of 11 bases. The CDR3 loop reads CASSVAPTRNEQFF. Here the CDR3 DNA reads TGTGCCAGCAGCGTAGCCCCAACCAGGAATGAGCAGTTCTTC.

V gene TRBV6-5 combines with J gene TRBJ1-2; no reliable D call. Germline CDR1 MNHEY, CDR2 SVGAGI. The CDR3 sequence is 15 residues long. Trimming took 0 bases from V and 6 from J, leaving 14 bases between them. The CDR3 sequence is CASSYSHDIRDGYTF. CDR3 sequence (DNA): TGTGCCAGCAGTTACTCACATGACATTCGCGATGGCTACACCTTC.

CDR3: CASSQDADRDRYTDTQYF. The DNA for the CDR3 is TGTGCCAGCAGCCAAGATGCGGACAGGGATAGATACACAGATACGCAGTATTTT. V gene TRBV4-2 combines with J gene TRBJ2-3, with 8 bases fitting TRBD1. Germline V gene data show CDR1 as LGHNA and CDR2 as YNFKEQ. Trimming at V came to 0 bases and at J to 2 bases, leaving 10 bases not matched to a gene. The CDR3 is 18 amino acids.

CDR3 protein: CASRPGGSATGELFF. The CDR3 region has the DNA TGTGCCAGCAGACCTGGCGGGAGTGCCACCGGGGAGCTGTTTTTT. The chain recombines TRBV6-5 with TRBJ2-2, with 7 bases that match TRBD2. CDR1 is MNHEY, CDR2 SVGAGI, per germline. V shed 6 bases and J 4 bases; nucleotides not matched to a gene: 8. The CDR3 is made up of 15 amino acids.

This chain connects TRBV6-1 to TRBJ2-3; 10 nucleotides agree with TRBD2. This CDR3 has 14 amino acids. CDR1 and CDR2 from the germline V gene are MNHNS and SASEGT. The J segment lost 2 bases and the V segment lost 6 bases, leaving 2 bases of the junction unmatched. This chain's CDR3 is CASRAGGVTDTQYF. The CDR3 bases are TGTGCCAGCAGAGCGGGAGGGGTCACAGATACGCAGTATTTT.

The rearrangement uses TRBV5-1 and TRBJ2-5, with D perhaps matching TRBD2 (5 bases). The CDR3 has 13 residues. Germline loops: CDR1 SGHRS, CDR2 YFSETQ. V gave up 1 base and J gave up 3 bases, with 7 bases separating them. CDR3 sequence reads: CASSLMGEETQYF. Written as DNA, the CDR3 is TGCGCCAGCAGCTTGATGGGAGAAGAGACCCAGTACTTC.

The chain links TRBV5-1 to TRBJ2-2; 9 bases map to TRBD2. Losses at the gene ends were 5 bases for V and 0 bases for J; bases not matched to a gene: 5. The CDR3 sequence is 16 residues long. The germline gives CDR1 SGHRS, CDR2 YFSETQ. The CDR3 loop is CASSYGLATNTGELFF. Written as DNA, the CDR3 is TGCGCCAGCAGTTACGGACTAGCGACGAACACCGGGGAGCTGTTTTTT. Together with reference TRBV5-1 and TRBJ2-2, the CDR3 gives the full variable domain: KAGVTQTPRYLIKTRGQQVTLSCSPISGHRSVSWYQQTPGQGLQFLFEYFSETQRNKGNFPGRFSGRQFSNSRSEMNVSTLELGDSALYLCASSYGLATNTGELFFGEGSRLTVL.

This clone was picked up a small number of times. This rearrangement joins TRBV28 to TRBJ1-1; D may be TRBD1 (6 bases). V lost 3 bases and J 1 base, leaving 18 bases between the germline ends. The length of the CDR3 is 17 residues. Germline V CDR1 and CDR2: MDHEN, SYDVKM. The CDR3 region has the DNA TGTGCCAGCAGTTTCACCCCAGGGGTTGGGTGGAACACTGAAGCTTTCTTT. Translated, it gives CASSFTPGVGWNTEAFF.

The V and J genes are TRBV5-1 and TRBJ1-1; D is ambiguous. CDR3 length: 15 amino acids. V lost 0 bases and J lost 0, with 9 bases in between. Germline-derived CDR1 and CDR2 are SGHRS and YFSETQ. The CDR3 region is CASSLGTAMNTEAFF. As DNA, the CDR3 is TGCGCCAGCAGCTTGGGTACAGCCATGAACACTGAAGCTTTCTTT.